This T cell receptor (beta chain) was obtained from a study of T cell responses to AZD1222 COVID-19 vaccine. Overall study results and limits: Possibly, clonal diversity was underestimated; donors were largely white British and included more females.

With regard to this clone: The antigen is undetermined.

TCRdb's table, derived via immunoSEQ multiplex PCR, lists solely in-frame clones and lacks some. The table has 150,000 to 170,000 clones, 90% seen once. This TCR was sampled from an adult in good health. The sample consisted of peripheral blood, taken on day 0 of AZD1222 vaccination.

The CDR3 region has the DNA TGTGCCAGCAGCCTTTATGGGGCGCGGGGCTACACCTTC. Translation gives CASSLYGARGYTF. The rearrangement links TRBV7-3 to TRBJ1-2; D is possibly TRBD1 (5 bases). This CDR3 region has 13 residues. Germline lookup yields CDR1 SGHTA and CDR2 FQGTGA. V was shortened by 5 bases and J by 8 bases, with 15 bases between the two germline ends.